This is a list of T cell receptor beta chains from one sample in a study of blood T cell repertoires in COVID-19. Generated by immunoSEQ multiplex PCR, the TCRdb table keeps only in-frame clones and is missing some. The sample holds about 190,000 clones, about 91% seen once. Sequences were obtained from peripheral blood. Source of these receptors: a woman aged 30 to 39 with acute or convalescent COVID-19. Both conserved end residues are trimmed from each CDR3. Only part of the rows carry a size: once, few, many, or a class if the clone is expanded.

clone size: once; J gene: TRBJ2-1; V gene: TRBV27; CDR3 protein: ASSFFQGGREYWNEQF
clone size: .; J gene: TRBJ1-1; V gene: TRBV7-9; CDR3 protein: ASSLTGGREAF
clone size: .; J gene: TRBJ2-1; V gene: TRBV18; CDR3 protein: ASSRSRGYNEQF
clone size: .; J gene: TRBJ2-1; V gene: TRBV7-2; CDR3 protein: ASSFSENNEQF
clone size: .; J gene: TRBJ2-1; V gene: TRBV25-1; CDR3 protein: ATQVYYNEQF
clone size: .; J gene: TRBJ2-3; V gene: TRBV7-8; CDR3 protein: ASSRGGALDTQY
clone size: .; J gene: TRBJ1-6; V gene: TRBV5-1; CDR3 protein: ASRPGTENSPLH
clone size: once; J gene: TRBJ2-7; V gene: TRBV5-1; CDR3 protein: ASSFTSGRASLEQY
clone size: once; J gene: TRBJ1-1; V gene: TRBV14; CDR3 protein: ASTIGENTEAF
clone size: .; J gene: TRBJ1-5; V gene: TRBV27; CDR3 protein: ASSAGVGQFAQPQH
clone size: .; J gene: TRBJ1-2; V gene: TRBV13; CDR3 protein: ASSIGQGNYGYT
clone size: .; J gene: TRBJ1-1; V gene: TRBV14; CDR3 protein: ASSQGTGTRSLLNTEAF
clone size: .; J gene: TRBJ1-3; V gene: TRBV30; CDR3 protein: AWSSLGIASQSVY
clone size: .; J gene: TRBJ2-1; V gene: TRBV5-1; CDR3 protein: ASSLVGSGNYNEQF
clone size: .; J gene: TRBJ2-7; V gene: TRBV5-1; CDR3 protein: ASSLGQGHDEQY
clone size: .; J gene: TRBJ1-4; V gene: TRBV9; CDR3 protein: ASSVGGNDEKLF
clone size: few; J gene: TRBJ1-1; V gene: TRBV5-6; CDR3 protein: ASSPVRGANTEAF
clone size: .; J gene: TRBJ1-2; V gene: TRBV28; CDR3 protein: ASSSLNYGYT
clone size: .; J gene: TRBJ1-2; V gene: TRBV30; CDR3 protein: AWSSALGYGYT
clone size: few; J gene: TRBJ1-1; V gene: TRBV18; CDR3 protein: ASSRRTVNTEAF
clone size: .; J gene: TRBJ2-2; V gene: TRBV12-3/TRBV12-4; CDR3 protein: ASSYTGGGELF
clone size: .; J gene: TRBJ2-7; V gene: TRBV6-6; CDR3 protein: ASRERSVSSEQY
clone size: .; J gene: TRBJ1-6; V gene: TRBV7-2; CDR3 protein: ASSLMSGGSYNSPLH
clone size: .; J gene: TRBJ1-4; V gene: TRBV28; CDR3 protein: ASSPFRSEKLF
clone size: .; J gene: TRBJ2-7; V gene: TRBV2; CDR3 protein: ASVIPSGRAGSEQY
clone size: .; J gene: TRBJ1-3; V gene: TRBV3-1/TRBV3-2; CDR3 protein: ASSQVRTASGTIY
clone size: .; J gene: TRBJ2-6; V gene: TRBV27; CDR3 protein: ASSAGPGANVLT
clone size: .; J gene: TRBJ1-4; V gene: TRBV2; CDR3 protein: ASGREANEKLF
clone size: .; J gene: TRBJ1-2; V gene: TRBV27; CDR3 protein: ASSLSSGQASQ
clone size: .; J gene: TRBJ1-2; V gene: TRBV20-1; CDR3 protein: SARGQGAYT
clone size: .; J gene: TRBJ2-1; V gene: TRBV18; CDR3 protein: ASSPPRGEQF